The rows below give T cell receptor beta chains drawn from one sample of a study of T cell responses to AZD1222 COVID-19 vaccine. Using immunoSEQ multiplex PCR, the repertoire was profiled, and TCRdb retains in-frame clones only, with some absent. Of around 270,000 clones in the sample, 94% were seen once. This sample comprised peripheral blood, obtained 28 days after the second AZD1222 dose. Receptors originate from an adult who received the AZD1222 COVID-19 vaccine. Both conserved end residues are part of each CDR3. A D gene is named only where the DNA matches it firmly. For some rows the clone size is stated as once, few or many, or as a class when expanded; others skip it.

D gene: .; J gene: TRBJ1-5; V gene: TRBV28; clone size: .; CDR3 DNA: TGTGCCAGCAGTTTCGACAGACTCAATCAGCCCCAGCATTTT; CDR3 protein: CASSFDRLNQPQHF
D gene: TRBD1; J gene: TRBJ1-5; V gene: TRBV7-8; clone size: few; CDR3 DNA: TGTGCCAGCAGCTCCCGGTGGGCAGGGGGCGCGGGCAATCAGCCCCAGCATTTT; CDR3 protein: CASSSRWAGGAGNQPQHF
D gene: .; J gene: TRBJ2-1; V gene: TRBV7-2; clone size: .; CDR3 DNA: TGTGCCAGCAGCTCGGACTCTAGCTCCTACAATGAGCAGTTCTTC; CDR3 protein: CASSSDSSSYNEQFF
D gene: TRBD2; J gene: TRBJ2-7; V gene: TRBV5-1; clone size: .; CDR3 DNA: TGCGCCAGTCCGCGGGGGTGGAGCTCCTACGAGCAGTACTTC; CDR3 protein: CASPRGWSSYEQYF
D gene: .; J gene: TRBJ1-6; V gene: TRBV28; clone size: .; CDR3 DNA: TGTGCCAGCAGTCCGACGGGGGGAGCTCATCCTTCACCCCTCCACTTT; CDR3 protein: CASSPTGGAHPSPLHF
D gene: .; J gene: TRBJ1-6; V gene: TRBV11-2; clone size: .; CDR3 DNA: TGTGCCAGCCTCGGGGCCCACCACTTT; CDR3 protein: CASLGAHHF
D gene: TRBD2; J gene: TRBJ2-1; V gene: TRBV5-1; clone size: .; CDR3 DNA: TGCGCCAGCAGCGGTAAAGCGGGGAGCTCCTACAATGAGCAGTTCTTC; CDR3 protein: CASSGKAGSSYNEQFF
D gene: TRBD1; J gene: TRBJ2-7; V gene: TRBV7-9; clone size: .; CDR3 DNA: TGTGCCAGCAGCTCGACAGGGGGCGAGCAGTACTTC; CDR3 protein: CASSSTGGEQYF
D gene: .; J gene: TRBJ1-5; V gene: TRBV4-2; clone size: .; CDR3 DNA: TGTGCCAGCAGCCAAGCTGTGGCAGGGGAACAGCCCCAGCATTTT; CDR3 protein: CASSQAVAGEQPQHF
D gene: TRBD1; J gene: TRBJ1-2; V gene: TRBV5-4; clone size: .; CDR3 DNA: TGTGCCAGCAGCAAAACCGGGACAGGAGACTACACCTTC; CDR3 protein: CASSKTGTGDYTF
D gene: TRBD1; J gene: TRBJ1-5; V gene: TRBV6-5; clone size: .; CDR3 DNA: TGTGCCAGCAGTTACTCGAGCACAGGGGGTCAGCCCCAGCATTTT; CDR3 protein: CASSYSSTGGQPQHF
D gene: TRBD2; J gene: TRBJ2-2; V gene: TRBV6-2/TRBV6-3; clone size: .; CDR3 DNA: TGTGCCAGCAGTTACATACCGGGACTAGCCGCGAACACCGGGGAGCTGTTTTTT; CDR3 protein: CASSYIPGLAANTGELFF
D gene: .; J gene: TRBJ1-1; V gene: TRBV5-1; clone size: .; CDR3 DNA: TGCGCCAGCAGCGCCGACCGAGTGAACACTGAAGCTTTCTTT; CDR3 protein: CASSADRVNTEAFF
D gene: .; J gene: TRBJ2-5; V gene: TRBV9; clone size: .; CDR3 DNA: TGTGCCAGCAGCGTAACCCCTGGACCCGATCAGACCCAGTACTTC; CDR3 protein: CASSVTPGPDQTQYF
D gene: TRBD2; J gene: TRBJ2-3; V gene: TRBV4-1; clone size: .; CDR3 DNA: TGCGCCAGCAGCCCGGCGGTGCTAGCGGGGGGTGCCGATACGCAGTATTTT; CDR3 protein: CASSPAVLAGGADTQYF
D gene: TRBD2; J gene: TRBJ2-3; V gene: TRBV7-2; clone size: .; CDR3 DNA: TGTGCCAGCAGCTTAGTCGGGACTAGCGGCACAGATACGCAGTATTTT; CDR3 protein: CASSLVGTSGTDTQYF
D gene: TRBD2; J gene: TRBJ2-7; V gene: TRBV28; clone size: .; CDR3 DNA: TGTGCCAGCAGTTTACCTAGCGGGAGTGGGTACGAGCAGTACTTC; CDR3 protein: CASSLPSGSGYEQYF
D gene: .; J gene: TRBJ2-7; V gene: TRBV14; clone size: .; CDR3 DNA: TGTGCCAGCAGCTCACGAGGGGTGGGTTGGTACGAGCAGTACTTC; CDR3 protein: CASSSRGVGWYEQYF
D gene: TRBD1; J gene: TRBJ1-5; V gene: TRBV3-1/TRBV3-2; clone size: once; CDR3 DNA: TGTGCCAGCAGCAAGGGGACAGGGCCCGAACAGCCCCAGCATTTT; CDR3 protein: CASSKGTGPEQPQHF
D gene: TRBD1; J gene: TRBJ2-7; V gene: TRBV9; clone size: .; CDR3 DNA: TGTGCCAGCAGCGCTGGGACAGACTACGAGCAGTACTTC; CDR3 protein: CASSAGTDYEQYF
D gene: .; J gene: TRBJ1-4; V gene: TRBV10-2; clone size: .; CDR3 DNA: TGCGCCAGCAGGAGGGGACATGAAAAACTGTTTTTT; CDR3 protein: CASRRGHEKLFF
D gene: .; J gene: TRBJ2-6; V gene: TRBV3-1/TRBV3-2; clone size: .; CDR3 DNA: TGTGCCAGCACCCTTGGGATCTCTGGGGCCAACGTCCTGACTTTC; CDR3 protein: CASTLGISGANVLTF
D gene: TRBD1; J gene: TRBJ1-1; V gene: TRBV15; clone size: .; CDR3 DNA: TGTGCCACCAGCAGAGATCGGGACAGGGAAGCTTTCTTT; CDR3 protein: CATSRDRDREAFF
D gene: .; J gene: TRBJ1-2; V gene: TRBV2; clone size: .; CDR3 DNA: TGTGCCAGCAGTGATCAGATTGCCTATGGCTACACCTTC; CDR3 protein: CASSDQIAYGYTF